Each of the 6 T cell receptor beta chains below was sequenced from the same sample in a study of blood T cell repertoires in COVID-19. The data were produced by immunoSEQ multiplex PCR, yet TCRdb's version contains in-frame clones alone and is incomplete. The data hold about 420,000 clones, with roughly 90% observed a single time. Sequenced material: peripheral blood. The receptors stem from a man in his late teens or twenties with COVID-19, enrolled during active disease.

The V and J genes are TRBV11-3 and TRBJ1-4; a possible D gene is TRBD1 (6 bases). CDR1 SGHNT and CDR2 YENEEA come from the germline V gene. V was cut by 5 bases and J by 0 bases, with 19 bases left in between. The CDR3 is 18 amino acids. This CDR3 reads CASSHFWDNSATNEKLFF. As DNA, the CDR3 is TGTGCCAGCAGCCATTTTTGGGACAACTCTGCAACTAATGAAAAACTGTTTTTT.

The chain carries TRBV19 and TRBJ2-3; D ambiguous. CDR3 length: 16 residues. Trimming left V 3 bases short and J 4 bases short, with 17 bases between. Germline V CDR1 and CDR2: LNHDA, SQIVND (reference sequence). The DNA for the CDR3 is TGTGCCAGTAGTATGTTGTTCTGGAGTCGCTCAGATACGCAGTATTTT. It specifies CASSMLFWSRSDTQYF.

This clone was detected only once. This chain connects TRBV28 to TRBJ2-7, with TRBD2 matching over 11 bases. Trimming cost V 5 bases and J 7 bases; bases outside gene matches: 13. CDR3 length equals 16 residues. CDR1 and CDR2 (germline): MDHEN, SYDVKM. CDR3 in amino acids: CASSPLFGSGRVEQYF. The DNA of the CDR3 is TGTGCCAGCAGTCCCCTCTTTGGTAGCGGGAGGGTAGAGCAGTACTTC.

CDR3 loop: CASSGDRGPGTEAFF. CDR3 DNA: TGTGCCAGCAGCGGGGACAGGGGGCCGGGCACTGAAGCTTTCTTT. The V gene is TRBV5-4, the J gene TRBJ1-1, with TRBD1 identical over 12 bases. V dropped 4 bases and J dropped 4; count of bases not matched to a gene: 5. The CDR3 has 15 amino acids. CDR1 and CDR2 (germline): SGHNT, YYREEE (reference sequence).

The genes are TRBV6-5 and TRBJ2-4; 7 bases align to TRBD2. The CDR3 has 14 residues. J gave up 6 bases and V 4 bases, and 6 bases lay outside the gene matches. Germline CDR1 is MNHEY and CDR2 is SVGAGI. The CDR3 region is CASSLGGGRNIQYF. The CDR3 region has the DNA TGTGCCAGCAGTTTGGGGGGAGGGAGAAACATTCAGTACTTC.

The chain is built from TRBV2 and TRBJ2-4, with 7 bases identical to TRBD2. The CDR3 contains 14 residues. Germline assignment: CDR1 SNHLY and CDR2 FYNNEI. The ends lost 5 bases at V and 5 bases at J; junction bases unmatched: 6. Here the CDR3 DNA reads TGTGCCAGCAGTTTCGAGCGGGGTCAAAACATTCAGTACTTC. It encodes CASSFERGQNIQYF. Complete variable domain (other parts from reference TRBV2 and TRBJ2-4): EPEVTQTPSHQVTQMGQEVILRCVPISNHLYFYWYRQILGQKVEFLVSFYNNEISEKSEIFDDQFSVERPDGSNFTLKIRSTKLEDSAMYFCASSFERGQNIQYFGAGTRLSVL.